This entry is about one T cell receptor beta chain. This sample was included in a study of shared clonotypes between healthy human individuals. Clones were sequenced by immunoSEQ multiplex PCR, and TCRdb holds only the in-frame ones, with some missing. The sample lists around 2.1 million clones, 95% occurring once. V lost 4 bases and J lost 6, with 9 bases in between. The germline V gene has CDR1 SQVTM and CDR2 ANQGSEA. The length of the CDR3 is 11 residues. V gene TRBV29-1 combines with J gene TRBJ1-2, with TRBD1 as a possible D gene (5 bases). The material sequenced was naive CD4+ T cells sorted from blood. Subset indicated: CD45RA+ positively selected. The receptor's source is a man between 18 and 35 years old in good health. CDR3 sequence reads: CSVASGDGYTF. CDR3 nucleotide sequence: TGCAGCGTTGCTTCGGGGGATGGCTACACCTTC.